The 3 T cell receptor beta chains reported below all come from one sample, sequenced in a study of T cells in localized non-small cell lung cancer. Profiled with immunoSEQ multiplex PCR; TCRdb holds only in-frame clones, not every one. The sample records about 43,000 clones, roughly nine tenths being singletons. The input for sequencing was PBMCs, taken before any cancer treatment. Receptors were obtained from a woman aged 40 to 75 with stage II lung adenocarcinoma.

The rearrangement uses TRBV19 and TRBJ2-1, with 10 bases identical to TRBD2. CDR1 and CDR2 (germline): LNHDA, SQIVND (reference sequence). The CDR3 spans 16 residues. The trim removed 6 bases at V and 3 bases at J, leaving 8 bases unmatched. CDR3 region: CASRDVAGGNYNEQFF. CDR3 nucleotide sequence: TGTGCCAGTAGGGATGTAGCGGGAGGTAACTACAATGAGCAGTTCTTC.

The chain uses TRBV29-1 and TRBJ1-1; TRBD1 is a possible D gene (6 bases). Germline loops: CDR1 SQVTM, CDR2 ANQGSEA. This CDR3 contains 15 residues. V shed 6 bases and J shed 3 bases, with 20 bases lying between them. The CDR3 nucleotides are TGCAGCGTGTCAAGGGGGGCTCTTACTGACACTGAAGCTTTCTTT. Amino acid sequence: CSVSRGALTDTEAFF. Variable domain in full (rest from reference TRBV29-1 and TRBJ1-1): SAVISQKPSRDICQRGTSLTIQCQVDSQVTMMFWYRQQPGQSLTLIATANQGSEATYESGFVIDKFPISRPNLTFSTLTVSNMSPEDSSIYLCSVSRGALTDTEAFFGQGTRLTVV.

This CDR3 is CASSFEGNTEAFF. CDR3 DNA sequence: TGTGCCAGCAGCTTCGAGGGAAACACTGAAGCTTTCTTT. This rearrangement joins TRBV7-2 to TRBJ1-1; no reliable D call. V gave up 3 bases and J gave up 2 bases, with 7 bases separating them. The germline V gene has CDR1 SGHTA and CDR2 FQGNSA. The CDR3 is made up of 13 amino acids. The whole variable domain, filled in from reference TRBV7-2 and TRBJ1-1, reads GAGVSQSPSNKVTEKGKDVELRCDPISGHTALYWYRQSLGQGLEFLIYFQGNSAPDKSGLPSDRFSAERTGGSVSTLTIQRTQQEDSAVYLCASSFEGNTEAFFGQGTRLTVV.